Below, one T cell receptor beta chain is given with its context. No antigen is known for it. This sample stems from a study of cytomegalovirus exposure and HLA in healthy donors. Study in general: From HLA-typed donors, an early data release held about 92 million unique TCRs. Whole-study results and caveats: The authors listed around 150 TCR beta chains as cytomegalovirus-associated. Being productive about 87% or about 30% of the time was typical of most TCR beta V segments in an earlier analysis.

This PCR relied on a set of 60 Vbeta primers and 13 Jbeta primers. Method: immunoSEQ multiplex PCR; TCRdb's copy keeps in-frame clones and lacks some. The specimen's table records approximately 51,000 clones. This CDR3 is 14 amino acids long. CDR1 is MNHEY and CDR2 is SVGAGI in the germline V gene. Trimming cost V 6 bases and J 2 bases, with 11 bases left between them. Whereas donors were nominally healthy upon sampling, unrecorded immune exposures were probable. The clonotype was recovered from a man aged 40-49 years in good health and CMV-seropositive. The sequencing input was PBMCs. V usage is TRBV6-5 and J usage is TRBJ1-3; D is perhaps TRBD1 (5 bases). The CDR3 DNA reads as TGTGCCAGCAGAGGGGAAATGACTGGAAACACCATATATTTT. Protein sequence: CASRGEMTGNTIYF.